A single sample is the source of the 27 T cell receptor beta chains below, sequenced in a study of T cells expressing NK-cell markers. TCRdb re-called the 5' RACE reads and catalogs CDR3 proteins one per entry, DNA excluded. The sample totals some 110,000 distinct CDR3 sequences. The sequenced sample was blood T cells: a sorted CD56 or NKG2C T cell subset, CD4+ or CD8+ T cells, or bulk PBMC T cells (not recorded which). Every receptor here comes from a woman between 18 and 75 years old in good health.

The genes are TRBV5-1 and TRBJ2-1; TCRdb indicates TRBD2, and absent DNA this call remains unverified. This CDR3 has 14 residues. The germline gives CDR1 SGHRS, CDR2 YFSETQ. CDR3 in amino acids: CASSLWEIGSEQFF.

The chain joins TRBV20-1 to TRBJ1-2; the D call of TRBD1 rests on TCRdb alone, since no DNA is present to check it. The germline CDR1 and CDR2 sequences are DFQATT and SNEGSKA (reference sequence). The CDR3 loop spans 16 amino acids. CDR3 in amino acids: CSMRDRGLSANYGYTF.

The chain carries TRBV4-2 and TRBJ2-3; TCRdb names TRBD2, which stays unverified in the absence of DNA. The CDR3 is 15 amino acids. Germline V CDR1 and CDR2: LGHNA, YNFKEQ. The CDR3 is CASSQDGSATDTQYF.

The rearrangement uses TRBV19 and TRBJ1-1. Germline CDR1 reads LNHDA; CDR2 reads SQIVND (reference sequence). CDR3 length equals 13 residues. Here the CDR3 reads CASSQTMNTEAFF. Looking up the rest from reference TRBV19 and TRBJ1-1 gives the full variable domain: DGGITQSPKYLFRKEGQNVTLSCEQNLNHDAMYWYRQDPGQGLRLIYYSQIVNDFQKGDIAEGYSVSREKKESFPLTVTSAQKNPTAFYLCASSQTMNTEAFFGQGTRLTVV.

The CDR3 sequence is CSASGDPSSYEQYF. This chain joins TRBV20-1 and TRBJ2-7; as DNA is missing, the TRBD1 call by TCRdb cannot be tested. This CDR3 spans 14 amino acids. Germline CDR1 DFQATT, CDR2 SNEGSKA (reference sequence).

This chain uses TRBV4-3 with TRBJ2-7; TCRdb designates TRBD2, a call that cannot be tested without DNA. The CDR3 loop spans 13 amino acids. Germline V gives CDR1 LGHNA, CDR2 YSLEER. The CDR3 is CASSPSEGYEQYF.

The rearrangement links TRBV28 to TRBJ1-5. The CDR3 runs 11 residues. The germline V gene encodes CDR1 MDHEN and CDR2 SYDVKM. The chain's CDR3 is CASSPNQPQHF.

V is TRBV4-2 and J is TRBJ1-5; TCRdb's D call, TRBD1, is unchecked because there is no DNA. There are 15 residues in the CDR3. Germline V lookup: CDR1 LGHNA, CDR2 YNFKEQ. The CDR3 is CASSQWTGMDQPQHF.

The chain carries TRBV28 and TRBJ2-4; TCRdb selects TRBD1, and the lack of DNA leaves this call unchecked. CDR1 and CDR2 (germline): MDHEN, SYDVKM. The CDR3 is 13 residues long. This chain's CDR3 is CASSLAGRDIQYF. Using reference TRBV28 and TRBJ2-4 for the parts outside the CDR3, the full variable domain is DVKVTQSSRYLVKRTGEKVFLECVQDMDHENMFWYRQDPGLGLRLIYFSYDVKMKEKGDIPEGYSVSREKKERFSLILESASTNQTSMYLCASSLAGRDIQYFGAGTRLSVL.

This rearrangement joins TRBV24-1 to TRBJ2-1; TCRdb names TRBD1, which stays unverified in the absence of DNA. CDR1 and CDR2 from the germline V gene are KGHDR and SFDVKD. The CDR3 has 16 amino acids. The CDR3 spells CATSESRDGPGHEQFF.

CDR3: CSTPGLPSYNEQFF. V is TRBV20-1 and J is TRBJ2-1; the D call of TRBD2 rests on TCRdb alone, since no DNA is present to check it. This CDR3 spans 14 amino acids. Germline V gene data show CDR1 as DFQATT and CDR2 as SNEGSKA (reference sequence).

The chain links TRBV15 to TRBJ2-4; TCRdb lists TRBD2, though no DNA is available to test this call. Germline lookup yields CDR1 LNHNV and CDR2 YYDKDF (reference sequence). CDR3 length: 15 residues. This chain's CDR3 is CATSKREGRGNIQYF.

Here the CDR3 reads CASSPSYDRSEQYF. The chain uses TRBV28 and TRBJ2-7; TCRdb's D call of TRBD1 is untestable without DNA. Germline loops: CDR1 MDHEN, CDR2 SYDVKM. The CDR3 extends over 14 amino acids.

The CDR3: CACQARQGGLNTEAFF. The J gene is TRBJ1-1, the V gene TRBV30; TCRdb designates TRBD1, a call that cannot be tested without DNA. The CDR3 loop spans 16 amino acids. CDR1 is GTSNPN, CDR2 SVGIG, per germline (reference sequence).

The V and J genes are TRBV5-1 and TRBJ2-2; lacking DNA, the TRBD2 call made by TCRdb goes unchecked. The germline CDR1 and CDR2 sequences are SGHRS and YFSETQ. The CDR3 runs to 19 residues. CDR3 protein: CASSLVIGLMTRVTGELFF.

The chain has TRBV7-9 and TRBJ2-3; TCRdb's assignment of TRBD2 cannot be checked, as there is no DNA. The CDR3 extends over 14 amino acids. Germline V gives CDR1 SEHNR, CDR2 FQNEAQ (reference sequence). The CDR3 sequence: CASSLLTVADTQYF.

This rearrangement joins TRBV11-2 to TRBJ2-3. The CDR3 is 12 residues long. CDR1 is SGHAT and CDR2 is FQNNGV in the germline V gene. The chain's CDR3 is CASSWVGDTQYF.

The chain carries TRBV6-5 and TRBJ2-1; TCRdb indicates TRBD1, and absent DNA this call remains unverified. The CDR3 has 15 amino acids. The germline V gene has CDR1 MNHEY and CDR2 SVGAGI. This CDR3 is CASSLRTGRYNEQFF.

J is TRBJ2-3 and V is TRBV19; TCRdb's D call of TRBD1 is untestable without DNA. This CDR3 region has 16 residues. CDR1 is LNHDA and CDR2 is SQIVND in the germline V gene (reference sequence). The CDR3 is CASSPGTRSSTDTQYF.

The J gene is TRBJ2-2, the V gene TRBV20-1. Per germline, CDR1 DFQATT and CDR2 SNEGSKA (reference sequence). The CDR3 contains 12 residues. CDR3 region: CSAGWNTGELFF.

The gene calls are TRBV19 and TRBJ2-3; TCRdb calls TRBD2, which cannot be checked without DNA. CDR1 and CDR2 from the germline V gene are LNHDA and SQIVND (reference sequence). The CDR3 contains 15 residues. The CDR3 sequence: CASTPGTRGADTQYF.

The chain uses TRBV3-1 and TRBJ2-3; the TRBD1 assignment by TCRdb is unverifiable without DNA. There are 16 residues in the CDR3. Germline CDR1 reads LGHDT; CDR2 reads YNNKEL (reference sequence). The CDR3 here is CATSPRTGGVTDTQYF.

V gene TRBV5-6 combines with J gene TRBJ1-5. The CDR3 runs to 12 residues. CDR1 and CDR2 from the germline V gene are SGHDT and YYEEEE. The CDR3 reads CASSSINQPQHF.

V gene TRBV7-9 combines with J gene TRBJ2-3. Germline-derived CDR1 and CDR2 are SEHNR and FQNEAQ (reference sequence). The CDR3 runs 16 residues. CDR3: CASSLTDRRLTDTQYF. Drawing the rest from reference TRBV7-9 and TRBJ2-3, the complete variable domain is DTGVSQNPRHKITKRGQNVTFRCDPISEHNRLYWYRQTLGQGPEFLTYFQNEAQLEKSRLLSDRFSAERPKGSFSTLEIQRTEQGDSAMYLCASSLTDRRLTDTQYFGPGTRLTVL.

The chain uses TRBV29-1 and TRBJ2-7; no DNA is available, so the TRBD1 call from TCRdb remains unchecked. The CDR3 has 12 residues. Germline V gives CDR1 SQVTM, CDR2 ANQGSEA. The CDR3 loop reads CSGGAAPYEQYF.

V and J are TRBV12-3 or TRBV12-4 and TRBJ2-1; as DNA is missing, the TRBD2 call by TCRdb cannot be tested. This CDR3 spans 16 amino acids. CDR3 in amino acids: CASSSWTSGISNEQFF.

This chain uses TRBV5-6 with TRBJ1-1; TCRdb selects TRBD1, and the lack of DNA leaves this call unchecked. This CDR3 contains 13 residues. Germline-derived CDR1 and CDR2 are SGHDT and YYEEEE. The CDR3 here is CASSPGQGTEAFF.